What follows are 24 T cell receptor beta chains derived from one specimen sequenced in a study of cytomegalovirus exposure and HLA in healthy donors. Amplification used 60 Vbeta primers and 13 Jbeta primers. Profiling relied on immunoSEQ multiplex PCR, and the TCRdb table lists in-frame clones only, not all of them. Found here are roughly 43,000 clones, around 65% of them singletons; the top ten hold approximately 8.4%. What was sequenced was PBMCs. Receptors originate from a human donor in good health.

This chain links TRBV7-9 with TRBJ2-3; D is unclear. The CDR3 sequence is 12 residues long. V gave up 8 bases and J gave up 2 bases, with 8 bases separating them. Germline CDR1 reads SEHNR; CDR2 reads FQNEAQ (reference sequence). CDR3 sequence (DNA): TGTGCCAGCCCTTCCCTCACAGATACGCAGTATTTT. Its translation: CASPSLTDTQYF. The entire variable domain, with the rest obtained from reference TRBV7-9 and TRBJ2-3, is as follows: DTGVSQNPRHKITKRGQNVTFRCDPISEHNRLYWYRQTLGQGPEFLTYFQNEAQLEKSRLLSDRFSAERPKGSFSTLEIQRTEQGDSAMYLCASPSLTDTQYFGPGTRLTVL.

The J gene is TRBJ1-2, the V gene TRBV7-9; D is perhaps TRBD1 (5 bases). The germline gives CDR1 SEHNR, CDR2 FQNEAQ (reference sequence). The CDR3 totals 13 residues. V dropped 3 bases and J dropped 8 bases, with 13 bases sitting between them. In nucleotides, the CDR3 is TGTGCCAGCAGCTTCCCTGATTGGGGCGGCTACACCTTC. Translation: CASSFPDWGGYTF.

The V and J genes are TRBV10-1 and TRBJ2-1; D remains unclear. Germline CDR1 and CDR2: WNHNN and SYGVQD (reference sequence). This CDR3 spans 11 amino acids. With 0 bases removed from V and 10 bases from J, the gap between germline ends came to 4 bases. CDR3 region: CASSESQEQFF. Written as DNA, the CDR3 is TGCGCCAGCAGTGAGTCCCAGGAGCAGTTCTTC.

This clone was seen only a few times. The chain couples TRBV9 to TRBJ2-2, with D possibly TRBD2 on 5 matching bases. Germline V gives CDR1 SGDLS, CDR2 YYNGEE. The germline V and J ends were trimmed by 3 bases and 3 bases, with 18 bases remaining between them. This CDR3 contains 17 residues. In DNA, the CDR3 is TGTGCCAGCAGCGGAGAAGACGGGAAAATCGACACCGGGGAGCTGTTTTTT. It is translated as CASSGEDGKIDTGELFF.

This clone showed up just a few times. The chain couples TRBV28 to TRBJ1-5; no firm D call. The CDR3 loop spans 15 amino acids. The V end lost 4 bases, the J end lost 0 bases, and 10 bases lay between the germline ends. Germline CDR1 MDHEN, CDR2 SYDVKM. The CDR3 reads CASSWEGDSNQPQHF. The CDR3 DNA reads TGTGCCAGCAGTTGGGAGGGCGATAGCAATCAGCCCCAGCATTTT.

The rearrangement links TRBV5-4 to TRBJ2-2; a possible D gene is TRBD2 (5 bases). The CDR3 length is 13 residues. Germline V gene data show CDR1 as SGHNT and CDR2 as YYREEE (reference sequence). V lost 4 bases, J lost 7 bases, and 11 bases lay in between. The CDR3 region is CASSPRADGELFF. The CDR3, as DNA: TGTGCCAGCAGCCCGAGGGCGGACGGGGAGCTGTTTTTT.

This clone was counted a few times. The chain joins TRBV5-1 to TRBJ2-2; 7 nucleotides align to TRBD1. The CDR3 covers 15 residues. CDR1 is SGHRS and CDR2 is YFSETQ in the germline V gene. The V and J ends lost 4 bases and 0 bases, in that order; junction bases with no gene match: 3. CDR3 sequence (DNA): TGCGCCAGCAGCCAGGGGGTGACGAACACCGGGGAGCTGTTTTTT. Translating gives CASSQGVTNTGELFF.

CDR3 nucleotide sequence: TGTGCCAGCAGAACCACCTGGGCAGGGAACTATGGCTACACCTTC. Its translation: CASRTTWAGNYGYTF. V is TRBV6-1 and J is TRBJ1-2, with D perhaps TRBD1 (5 bases). CDR1 is MNHNS, CDR2 SASEGT, per germline. The CDR3 is 15 residues long. Deletions cut 6 bases from V and 2 bases from J, with 16 bases between.

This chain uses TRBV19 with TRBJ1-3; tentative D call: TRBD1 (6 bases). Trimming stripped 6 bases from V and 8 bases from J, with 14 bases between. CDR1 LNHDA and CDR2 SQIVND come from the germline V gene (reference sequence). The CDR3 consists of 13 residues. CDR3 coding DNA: TGTGCCAGTAGCCCGGCAGGGGTGGACACCATATATTTT. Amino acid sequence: CASSPAGVDTIYF.

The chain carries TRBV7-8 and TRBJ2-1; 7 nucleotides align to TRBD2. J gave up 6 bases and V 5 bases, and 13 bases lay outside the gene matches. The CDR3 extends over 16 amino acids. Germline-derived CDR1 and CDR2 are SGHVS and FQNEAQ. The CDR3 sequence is CASSRPSGGMVNEQFF. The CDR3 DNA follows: TGTGCCAGCAGCCGCCCCTCCGGGGGGATGGTCAATGAGCAGTTCTTC.

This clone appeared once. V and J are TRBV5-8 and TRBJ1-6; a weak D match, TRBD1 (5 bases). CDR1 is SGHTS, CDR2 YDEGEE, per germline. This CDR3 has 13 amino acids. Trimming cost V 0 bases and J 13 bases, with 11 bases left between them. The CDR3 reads CASSLASGAPLHF. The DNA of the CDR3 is TGTGCCAGCAGCTTGGCCAGCGGGGCCCCCCTCCACTTT.

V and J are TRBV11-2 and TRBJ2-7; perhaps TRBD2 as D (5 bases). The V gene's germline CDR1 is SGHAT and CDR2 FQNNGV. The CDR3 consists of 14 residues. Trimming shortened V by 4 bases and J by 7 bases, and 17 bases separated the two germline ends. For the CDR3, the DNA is TGTGCCAGCAGCTACCACCTACTAGAATTGGAGCAGTACTTC. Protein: CASSYHLLELEQYF.

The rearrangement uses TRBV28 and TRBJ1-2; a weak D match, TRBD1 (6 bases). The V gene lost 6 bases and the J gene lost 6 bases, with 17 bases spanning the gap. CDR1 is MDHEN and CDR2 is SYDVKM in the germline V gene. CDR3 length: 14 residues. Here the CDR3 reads CASRTGSLWDGYTF. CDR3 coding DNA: TGTGCCAGCAGGACAGGTTCTTTATGGGATGGCTACACCTTC.

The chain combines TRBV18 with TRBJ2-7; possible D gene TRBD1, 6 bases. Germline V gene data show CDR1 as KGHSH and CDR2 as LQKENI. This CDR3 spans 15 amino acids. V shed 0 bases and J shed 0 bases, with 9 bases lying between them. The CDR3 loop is CASSPPRGSSYEQYF. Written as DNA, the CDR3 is TGTGCCAGCTCACCACCGAGGGGGAGCTCCTACGAGCAGTACTTC.

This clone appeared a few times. The CDR3 is CASSVISGEQYF. CDR3 bases: TGTGCCAGCAGCGTGATTTCGGGGGAGCAGTACTTC. The rearrangement uses TRBV7-2 and TRBJ2-7; tentative D call: TRBD2 (5 bases). The germline gives CDR1 SGHTA, CDR2 FQGNSA. The germline V and J ends were trimmed by 5 bases and 7 bases, with 12 bases remaining between them. The CDR3 has 12 amino acids. Based on the CDR3 plus reference TRBV7-2 and TRBJ2-7, the full variable domain is GAGVSQSPSNKVTEKGKDVELRCDPISGHTALYWYRQSLGQGLEFLIYFQGNSAPDKSGLPSDRFSAERTGGSVSTLTIQRTQQEDSAVYLCASSVISGEQYFGPGTRLTVT.

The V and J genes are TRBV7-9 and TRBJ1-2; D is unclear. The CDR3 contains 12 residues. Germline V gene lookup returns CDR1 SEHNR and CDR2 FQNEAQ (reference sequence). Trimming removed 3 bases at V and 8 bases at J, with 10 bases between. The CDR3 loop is CASSFSLRGYTF. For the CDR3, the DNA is TGTGCCAGCAGCTTTTCGCTGCGGGGCTACACCTTC.

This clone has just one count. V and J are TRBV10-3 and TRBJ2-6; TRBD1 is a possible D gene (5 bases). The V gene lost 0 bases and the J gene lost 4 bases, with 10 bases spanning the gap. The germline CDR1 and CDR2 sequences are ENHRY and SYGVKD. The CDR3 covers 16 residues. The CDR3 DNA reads TGTGCCATCAGTGAGTCAAGGGGCTCCGGGGCCAACGTCCTGACTTTC. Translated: CAISESRGSGANVLTF.

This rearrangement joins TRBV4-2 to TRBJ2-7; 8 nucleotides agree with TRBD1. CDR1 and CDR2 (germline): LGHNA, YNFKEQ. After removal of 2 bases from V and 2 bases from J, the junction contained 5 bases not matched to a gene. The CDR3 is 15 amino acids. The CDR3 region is CASSQSGTGAYEQYF. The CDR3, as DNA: TGTGCCAGCAGCCAATCCGGGACAGGAGCCTACGAGCAGTACTTC.

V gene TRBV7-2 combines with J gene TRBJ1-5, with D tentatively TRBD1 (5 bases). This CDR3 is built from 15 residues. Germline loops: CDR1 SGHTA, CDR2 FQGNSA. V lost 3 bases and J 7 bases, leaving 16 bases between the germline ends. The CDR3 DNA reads TGTGCCAGCAGCTTTACTGGGCAGGGCGACCAGCCCCAGCATTTT. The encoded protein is CASSFTGQGDQPQHF.

CDR3 sequence: CASSYTTGNQPQHF. CDR3 bases: TGTGCCAGCAGTTATACAACAGGGAATCAGCCCCAGCATTTT. This sequence joins TRBV6-1 and TRBJ1-5; tentatively, D is TRBD1 (6 bases). Germline V gene sequence: CDR1 MNHNS, CDR2 SASEGT. V lost 5 bases, J lost 4 bases, and 12 bases lay in between. CDR3 length equals 14 residues.

CDR3 DNA sequence: TGTGCCAGCAGCTCCGGTAGCGAGACCCAGTACTTC. The encoded protein is CASSSGSETQYF. The chain carries TRBV7-2 and TRBJ2-5; D not certain. Germline V gene data show CDR1 as SGHTA and CDR2 as FQGNSA. The CDR3 is 12 residues long. V lost 4 bases and J 5 bases, leaving 8 bases between the germline ends.

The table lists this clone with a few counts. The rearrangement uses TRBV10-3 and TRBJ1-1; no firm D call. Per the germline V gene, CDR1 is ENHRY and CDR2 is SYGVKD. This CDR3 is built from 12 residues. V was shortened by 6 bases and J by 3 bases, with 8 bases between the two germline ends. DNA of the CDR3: TGTGCCATCAGAGGAGTTTACACTGAAGCTTTCTTT. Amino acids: CAIRGVYTEAFF.

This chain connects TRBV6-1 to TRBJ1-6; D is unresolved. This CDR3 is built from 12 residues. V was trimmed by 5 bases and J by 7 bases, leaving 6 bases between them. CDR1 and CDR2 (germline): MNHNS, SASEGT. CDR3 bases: TGTGCCAGCAGTAAGACAAATTCACCCCTCCACTTT. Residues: CASSKTNSPLHF.

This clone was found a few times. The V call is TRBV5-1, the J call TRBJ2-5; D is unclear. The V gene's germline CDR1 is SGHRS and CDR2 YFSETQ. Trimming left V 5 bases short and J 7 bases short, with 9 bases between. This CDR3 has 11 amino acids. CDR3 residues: CASRSHGTQYF. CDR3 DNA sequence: TGCGCCAGCAGGAGTCATGGGACCCAGTACTTC.